The rows below give T cell receptor beta chains drawn from one sample of a study of cytomegalovirus exposure and HLA in healthy donors. TCRdb's table, derived via immunoSEQ multiplex PCR, lists solely in-frame clones and lacks some. Among over 150,000 clones listed, more than 60% were seen once. Sequencing was carried out using PBMCs. The receptors originated from a woman aged 50 to 60 in good health and CMV-seropositive. The conserved cysteine and the conserved F or W are not part of the CDR3 here. The order of the fields is CDR3 protein, J gene, V gene.

CDR3 protein: ASSQSTSGRRTYNEQF; J gene: TRBJ2-1; V gene: TRBV4-3
CDR3 protein: SVDRGNTEAF; J gene: TRBJ1-1; V gene: TRBV29-1
CDR3 protein: ASRVEGLSHQPQH; J gene: TRBJ1-5; V gene: TRBV2
CDR3 protein: ASSPATSYRQY; J gene: TRBJ2-4; V gene: TRBV18
CDR3 protein: ASSPLPGQKHSEQY; J gene: .; V gene: TRBV5-1
CDR3 protein: ASSQVLAGGVGEQF; J gene: TRBJ2-1; V gene: TRBV4-2
CDR3 protein: ASSVDPRGEQY; J gene: TRBJ2-7; V gene: TRBV9
CDR3 protein: ASSLQGGRNTEAF; J gene: TRBJ1-1; V gene: TRBV5-1
CDR3 protein: ASSYYSNQPQH; J gene: TRBJ1-5; V gene: TRBV2
CDR3 protein: ASSSDRAGTYGYT; J gene: TRBJ1-2; V gene: TRBV28
CDR3 protein: ASSLVRQQNGANGLT; J gene: TRBJ2-6; V gene: TRBV7-9
CDR3 protein: ASSIGEGRGTGELF; J gene: TRBJ2-2; V gene: TRBV19
CDR3 protein: ASIKKLDNEQF; J gene: TRBJ2-1; V gene: TRBV2
CDR3 protein: ASSLLGRQETQY; J gene: TRBJ2-5; V gene: TRBV7-6
CDR3 protein: ASSLVDTSYEQY; J gene: TRBJ2-7; V gene: TRBV11-2
CDR3 protein: ASSLRQGSGYT; J gene: TRBJ1-2; V gene: TRBV6-5